Listed here is a single T cell receptor (beta chain). Antigen: not known. This entry belongs to a study of blood T cells in healthy people across ages. Notes on the study in general: More naive CD4+ cells and higher diversity were found in long-lived than in aged donors.

This CDR3 has 16 amino acids. With 3 bases removed from V and 0 bases from J, the gap between germline ends came to 11 bases. The V gene's germline CDR1 is KGHSH and CDR2 LQKENI. Together with a sample-barcoded 5' primer, a J-beta primer mix was included in a second PCR lasting roughly 6 to 12 cycles. MiXCR, applied by TCRdb to the 5' RACE reads, yields one record per CDR3 protein. This table holds just under 750,000 distinct CDR3 sequences, about 20% found once. The clonotype was recovered from a man between 65 and 85 years old in good health. V is TRBV18 and J is TRBJ2-2; D is uncertain. The sample comprised blood. The CDR3 reads CASSPQLQTNTGELFF. Here the CDR3 DNA reads TGTGCCAGCTCACCCCAACTCCAAACGAACACCGGGGAGCTGTTTTTT.